The 17 T cell receptor beta chains listed next were all sequenced from one sample in a study of blood T cell repertoires in COVID-19. Data came from immunoSEQ multiplex PCR; TCRdb stores just in-frame clones and leaves some out. This sample yields around 90,000 clones, of which approximately 80% are seen a single time; 10% to 15% belongs to the top ten. Sequencing input: peripheral blood. These receptors all come from a woman between 65 and 79 years old with active or convalescent COVID-19.

The V gene is TRBV18, the J gene TRBJ2-5; perhaps TRBD1 as D (5 bases). This CDR3 spans 15 amino acids. Trimming cost V 0 bases and J 2 bases, with 10 bases left between them. CDR1 KGHSH and CDR2 LQKENI come from the germline V gene. The CDR3 reads CASSPPGQLQETQYF. The CDR3 DNA reads TGTGCCAGCTCACCACCGGGGCAGTTGCAAGAGACCCAGTACTTC.

This chain joins TRBV14 and TRBJ1-6; D ambiguous. V was pared by 1 base and J by 0 bases, with 19 bases between. Germline V gene sequence: CDR1 SGHDN, CDR2 FVKESK. The CDR3 extends over 20 amino acids. CDR3 in amino acids: CASSQGKARGMSSYNSPLHF. The CDR3, as DNA: TGTGCCAGCAGCCAAGGGAAAGCGCGCGGAATGAGCTCCTATAATTCACCCCTCCACTTT.

The V gene is TRBV19, the J gene TRBJ2-5; D might be TRBD2 (5 bases). V was trimmed by 5 bases and J by 5 bases, leaving 18 bases between them. Germline V gene lookup returns CDR1 LNHDA and CDR2 SQIVND (reference sequence). The CDR3 totals 15 residues. DNA of the CDR3: TGTGCCAGTAGTCCTACCCAGCAACCGGGGGAGACCCAGTACTTC. It yields the protein CASSPTQQPGETQYF.

The rearrangement links TRBV6-6 to TRBJ1-6; 12 nucleotides match TRBD1. Trimming at V came to 0 bases and at J to 9 bases, leaving 3 bases not matched to a gene. The CDR3 has 16 amino acids. CDR1 and CDR2 from the germline V gene are MNHNY and SVGAGI (reference sequence). CDR3: CASSYSSGQGASPLHF. For the CDR3, the DNA is TGTGCCAGCAGTTACTCCTCGGGACAGGGGGCTTCACCCCTCCACTTT.

The V call is TRBV11-2, the J call TRBJ1-2; D call uncertain. The CDR3 sequence is 14 residues long. Trimming removed 6 bases at V and 8 bases at J, with 19 bases between. Germline assignment: CDR1 SGHAT and CDR2 FQNNGV. The chain's CDR3 is CASSPSREGRGYTF. As DNA, the CDR3 is TGTGCCAGCAGTCCGTCACGGGAGGGCCGGGGCTACACCTTC. Supplemented by reference TRBV11-2 and TRBJ1-2, the full variable domain reads EAGVAQSPRYKIIEKRQSVAFWCNPISGHATLYWYQQILGQGPKLLIQFQNNGVVDDSQLPKDRFSAERLKGVDSTLKIQPAKLEDSAVYLCASSPSREGRGYTFGSGTRLTVV.

This clone has at least ten counts. The chain carries TRBV6-4 and TRBJ2-1, with 9 bases lining up with TRBD2. The CDR3 totals 16 residues. CDR1 is MRHNA, CDR2 SNTAGT, per germline. V shed 2 bases, J shed 4 bases, and the junction held 6 bases outside the gene matches. The CDR3 loop is CASSDGSGGPYNEQFF. The CDR3 DNA sequence: TGTGCCAGCAGTGACGGCAGCGGGGGGCCGTACAATGAGCAGTTCTTC.

This sequence joins TRBV5-4 and TRBJ2-1; maybe TRBD1 (6 bases). CDR1 SGHNT and CDR2 YYREEE come from the germline V gene (reference sequence). V was shortened by 0 bases and J by 7 bases, with 17 bases between the two germline ends. The CDR3 is 16 amino acids. The chain's CDR3 is CASSLAGTTFSNEQFF. CDR3 sequence (DNA): TGTGCCAGCAGCTTGGCCGGGACAACCTTTTCTAATGAGCAGTTCTTC.

The chain joins TRBV15 to TRBJ2-5; TRBD2 matches 7 bases. Per germline, CDR1 LNHNV and CDR2 YYDKDF (reference sequence). The V gene end was trimmed by 1 base and the J gene end by 5 bases; junction bases not matched to a gene: 7. The CDR3 runs to 15 residues. The CDR3 bases are TGTGCCACCAGCAGAGGGCCGGGGGGAAGGGAGACCCAGTACTTC. This sequence encodes CATSRGPGGRETQYF. Full variable domain (missing parts from reference TRBV15 and TRBJ2-5): DAMVIQNPRYQVTQFGKPVTLSCSQTLNHNVMYWYQQKSSQAPKLLFHYYDKDFNNEADTPDNFQSRRPNTSFCFLDIRSPGLGDTAMYLCATSRGPGGRETQYFGPGTRLLVL.

V is TRBV7-6 and J is TRBJ2-7, with TRBD2 matching over 12 bases. Germline V gives CDR1 SGHVS, CDR2 FNYEAQ. With 4 bases clipped from V and 3 bases from J, the junction kept 1 base outside the gene matches. This CDR3 has 14 amino acids. CDR3 region: CASSSTSGGYEQYF. CDR3 nucleotides: TGTGCCAGCAGCTCGACTAGCGGGGGCTACGAGCAGTACTTC.

This clone was seen a single time. The rearrangement joins TRBV6-2 or TRBV6-3 to TRBJ2-7, with D perhaps matching TRBD1 (6 bases). V gave up 6 bases and J gave up 6 bases, with 9 bases separating them. There are 11 residues in the CDR3. In germline, CDR1 is MNHEY, CDR2 SVGEGT. CDR3 sequence (DNA): TGTGCCAGCAGCCCAGGGGTCGAGCAGTACTTC. Its translation: CASSPGVEQYF.

This rearrangement joins TRBV5-1 to TRBJ2-7, with D tentatively TRBD2 (6 bases). The CDR3 is 12 residues long. Trimming shortened V by 8 bases and J by 4 bases, and 13 bases separated the two germline ends. CDR1 and CDR2 from the germline V gene are SGHRS and YFSETQ. CDR3 sequence (DNA): TGCGCCAGGGCCCCTAGCGAGTACGAGCAGTACTTC. It encodes CARAPSEYEQYF.

The CDR3, as DNA: TGCGCCAGCAGCCGGACCGGGACAACCACCTACGAGCAGTACTTC. Amino acid sequence: CASSRTGTTTYEQYF. The rearrangement links TRBV4-1 to TRBJ2-7; tentatively, D is TRBD1 (6 bases). V was cut by 4 bases and J by 2 bases, with 15 bases left in between. Germline CDR1 reads MGHRA; CDR2 reads YSYEKL. The CDR3 spans 15 residues.

The chain joins TRBV18 to TRBJ1-2, with D uncertain. The ends were cut back, 2 bases at V and 10 bases at J, with 17 bases in the middle. The CDR3 length is 14 residues. Germline V gives CDR1 KGHSH, CDR2 LQKENI. CDR3 bases: TGTGCCAGCTCACCATCTACAGTCCTCTATTACTACACCTTC. The encoded protein is CASSPSTVLYYYTF.

The chain uses TRBV6-1 and TRBJ2-5, with TRBD2 matching over 14 bases. CDR1 is MNHNS and CDR2 is SASEGT in the germline V gene. The CDR3 totals 16 residues. After removal of 3 bases from V and 7 bases from J, the junction contained 7 bases not matched to a gene. The CDR3 spells CASSEWGLAGAGTQYF. As DNA, the CDR3 is TGTGCCAGCAGTGAGTGGGGACTAGCGGGGGCAGGGACCCAGTACTTC.

The chain is built from TRBV4-3 and TRBJ1-2; 8 bases fit TRBD1. The trim removed 3 bases at V and 5 bases at J, leaving 8 bases unmatched. The germline gives CDR1 LGHNA, CDR2 YSLEER. This CDR3 has 15 residues. CDR3 nucleotides: TGCGCCAGCAGCCACCTTCCGACAGGGGATTATGGCTACACCTTC. Translating it yields CASSHLPTGDYGYTF.

The CDR3 loop reads CASSSPVRGGKNIQYF. CDR3 DNA sequence: TGTGCCAGCAGCTCTCCCGTAAGGGGAGGCAAAAACATTCAGTACTTC. The chain employs TRBV7-8 and TRBJ2-4; the D gene is possibly TRBD2 (6 bases). CDR1 is SGHVS, CDR2 FQNEAQ, per germline. V was shortened by 4 bases and J by 3 bases, with 16 bases between the two germline ends. This CDR3 is built from 16 residues. Filled out from reference TRBV7-8 and TRBJ2-4, the complete variable domain reads GAGVSQSPRYKVAKRGQDVALRCDPISGHVSLFWYQQALGQGPEFLTYFQNEAQLDKSGLPSDRFFAERPEGSVSTLKIQRTQQEDSAVYLCASSSPVRGGKNIQYFGAGTRLSVL.

The rearrangement joins TRBV7-2 to TRBJ1-2, with D possibly matching TRBD1 (6 bases). The CDR3 covers 13 residues. From germline, CDR1 is SGHTA and CDR2 FQGNSA. Between the trimmed V and J ends, which lost 3 bases and 5 bases, there was a span of 10 bases. CDR3 region: CASSFGQGYGYTF. In DNA form, the CDR3 reads TGTGCCAGCAGCTTCGGGCAGGGGTATGGCTACACCTTC.